Listed here is a single TCR beta chain. This receptor's antigen is unknown. Base qualities are missing; no much larger clone stands one base away. This sample was included in a study of OX40 agonist ivuxolimab in advanced cancers. With respect to the entire study: Ivuxolimab was a fully human IgG2 agonistic monoclonal antibody targeting the costimulatory receptor OX40 (CD134). Intravenous ivuxolimab was administered to patients every 2 weeks at six dose levels: 0.01, 0.1, 0.3, 1.5, 3 and 10 mg/kg. Of the approximately 50 dose-escalation patients, hepatocellular carcinoma was present in around 19, melanoma in approximately 15, renal cell carcinoma in 9 and head and neck cancer in 9. The dose-escalation cohort was 82.7% male with a mean age of about 60 years, ranging from 23 to 79. Patients were allowed to have had prior anti-PD-1, anti-PD-L1 or anti-CTLA-4 therapy, and 40% to 45% of the dose-escalation patients had been treated with checkpoint inhibitors. Three dose-escalation patients achieved partial responses, one with hepatocellular carcinoma and two with cutaneous melanoma. The point of sequencing TCRbeta in the periphery was to test whether ivuxolimab changed TCR sequence diversity and drove clonal T-cell expansion. The paper reports the monotherapy dose-escalation portion (N ≈ 50 patients) of the phase I ivuxolimab trial.

Genomic DNA was extracted from sorted cells for sequencing of the TCRbeta CDR3 region. TCRbeta CDR3 regions were sequenced using the immunoSEQ Assay. Entries here come from immuneACCESS through TCRdb and include only in-frame sequences with V and J called. Some clones fail to appear in such tables; in the studies checked, an unresolved V gene covers under half of the shortfall, and the cause of the remainder is unknown. The sample table contains 62,000 or so clones; only one count was recorded for roughly 86% of them. Roughly 1.9% of the sample is taken by the ten largest. The trial excluded patients who had a history of autoimmune disease or who were on systemic immunosuppression. Peripheral blood for TCR sequencing was drawn from every dose cohort at baseline, at cycle 4 day 1 and at cycle 7 day 1. Samples came from an open-label, multicenter, first-in-human phase I dose-escalation trial of ivuxolimab. Adults with locally advanced or metastatic melanoma, renal cell carcinoma, hepatocellular carcinoma or head and neck squamous cell carcinoma were enrolled in the trial. CD4+ and CD8+ T cells were sorted separately from peripheral blood before TCR sequencing.

The CDR3 has 14 amino acids, counting the end cysteine and phenylalanine. Only CDR3 DNA remains: 42 bases, in frame from the first base. V loses 5 bases of germline sequence and J loses 7 bases, and the interval between the two ends is 14 bases. CDR1 is given as MNHNS and CDR2 as SASEGT, both from the germline V gene. Here is what the overall study found, with its caveats: Antigen specificity was not determined for the clonally expanded peripheral T cells. At doses from 0.1 to 3.0 mg/kg, clonal expansion was seen in both CD4+ and CD8+ blood T cells between baseline and week 6. Low levels of normalized T-cell clonal expansion were also seen in some patients who did not respond. In the 0.1-3.0 mg/kg groups, partial responders had among the lowest normalized peripheral clonal expansion, particularly in CD8+ T cells. After ivuxolimab, CD8+ T cells had more expanded clones than CD4+ T cells on average.

Here the sequenced sample was CD4+ or CD8+ T cells sorted from blood, taken in a trial of the OX40 agonist ivuxolimab. Recombination joined TRBV6-1 with TRBJ1-4, and perhaps TRBD1 as D gene, on 6 matching bases. This receptor was taken from an adult with an advanced solid tumor such as melanoma, head and neck, liver or kidney cancer. The DNA is TGTGCCAGCAGTATACAGGGAGGAAGTGAAAAACTGTTTTTT. This sequence encodes CASSIQGGSEKLFF.